Listed below are T cell receptor beta chains from one sample, sequenced in a study of T cell therapy after organ transplantation. Sequencing used immunoSEQ multiplex PCR; TCRdb keeps in-frame clones, though not all of them. In the table there are around 15,000 clones, less than 90% of which are singletons. These TCRs' antigens remain unknown. The input for sequencing was CD8+ T cells from blood, taken after autologous CMV-specific T cell therapy. The source of these receptors is a human patient who had received a solid organ transplant and had CMV disease. Part of the T cell pool may stem from the graft donor. CDR3s include the opening cysteine and the closing phenylalanine or tryptophan. A D gene is named only where the DNA matches it firmly. Expanded clones are given a class, and other clones once, few, many or no size at all.

clone size: few
V gene: TRBV4-1
J gene: TRBJ1-5
D gene: -
CDR3 protein: CASSHRGAGQPQHF
CDR3 DNA: TGCGCCAGCAGCCACCGAGGGGCAGGTCAGCCCCAGCATTTT

clone size: -
V gene: TRBV7-9
J gene: TRBJ1-3
D gene: -
CDR3 protein: CASSLGWNSGNTIYF
CDR3 DNA: TGTGCCAGCAGCTTAGGCTGGAATTCTGGAAACACCATATATTTT

clone size: -
V gene: TRBV6-5
J gene: TRBJ1-3
D gene: -
CDR3 protein: CASSLGNTIYF
CDR3 DNA: TGTGCCAGCAGTCTTGGAAACACCATATATTTT

clone size: -
V gene: TRBV6-4
J gene: TRBJ2-2
D gene: -
CDR3 protein: CASSDSTDTGELFF
CDR3 DNA: TGTGCCAGCAGTGACTCGACTGACACCGGGGAGCTGTTTTTT

clone size: -
V gene: TRBV13
J gene: TRBJ2-1
D gene: -
CDR3 protein: CASSLSQGWYNEQFF
CDR3 DNA: TGTGCCAGCAGCTTATCGCAGGGGTGGTACAATGAGCAGTTCTTC

clone size: -
V gene: TRBV7-9
J gene: TRBJ1-4
D gene: -
CDR3 protein: CASSPRGDGATNEKLFF
CDR3 DNA: TGTGCCAGCAGCCCCCGGGGGGACGGAGCAACTAATGAAAAACTGTTTTTT

clone size: -
V gene: TRBV29-1
J gene: TRBJ2-2
D gene: -
CDR3 protein: CSVDGGRELFF
CDR3 DNA: TGCAGCGTTGATGGGGGCCGGGAGCTGTTTTTT

clone size: -
V gene: TRBV30
J gene: TRBJ2-7
D gene: TRBD1
CDR3 protein: CAWSRGQGEVYF
CDR3 DNA: TGTGCCTGGAGCCGCGGGCAGGGGGAAGTGTACTTC

clone size: -
V gene: TRBV6-6
J gene: TRBJ1-5
D gene: -
CDR3 protein: CASSTAGPYTPQHF
CDR3 DNA: TGTGCCAGCAGCACCGCAGGGCCGTATACGCCCCAGCATTTT

clone size: -
V gene: TRBV27
J gene: TRBJ2-2
D gene: -
CDR3 protein: CASSFIRGPGELFF
CDR3 DNA: TGTGCCAGCAGTTTTATCAGGGGACCGGGGGAGCTGTTTTTT

clone size: -
V gene: TRBV5-8
J gene: TRBJ1-5
D gene: -
CDR3 protein: CASSLEGSSNQPQHF
CDR3 DNA: TGTGCCAGCAGCTTGGAGGGGAGTAGCAATCAGCCCCAGCATTTT

clone size: once
V gene: TRBV5-8
J gene: TRBJ2-7
D gene: -
CDR3 protein: CASSPGSSYEQYF
CDR3 DNA: TGTGCCAGCAGTCCCGGGAGCTCCTACGAGCAGTACTTC

clone size: once
V gene: TRBV6-4
J gene: TRBJ1-2
D gene: -
CDR3 protein: CASSDSFGGYTF
CDR3 DNA: TGTGCCAGCAGTGACTCTTTCGGGGGCTACACCTTC

clone size: once
V gene: TRBV6-6
J gene: TRBJ2-7
D gene: -
CDR3 protein: CASSRQSGHADEQYF
CDR3 DNA: TGTGCCAGCAGTCGACAGTCCGGACATGCGGACGAGCAGTACTTC

clone size: -
V gene: TRBV6-5
J gene: TRBJ1-1
D gene: -
CDR3 protein: CASSYYGWERNTEAFF
CDR3 DNA: TGTGCCAGCAGTTACTACGGGTGGGAGAGAAACACTGAAGCTTTCTTT

clone size: -
V gene: TRBV9
J gene: TRBJ1-2
D gene: -
CDR3 protein: CASSGTARRGYTF
CDR3 DNA: TGTGCCAGCAGCGGGACAGCAAGGCGTGGCTACACCTTC

clone size: -
V gene: TRBV5-1
J gene: TRBJ1-6
D gene: -
CDR3 protein: CASSLIGGGDSPLHF
CDR3 DNA: TGCGCCAGCAGCTTGATTGGCGGGGGGGACTCACCCCTCCACTTT

clone size: -
V gene: TRBV5-8
J gene: TRBJ1-1
D gene: TRBD1
CDR3 protein: CATRYRGLDTEAFF
CDR3 DNA: TGTGCCACCCGATACAGGGGATTGGACACTGAAGCTTTCTTT

clone size: -
V gene: TRBV9
J gene: TRBJ2-3
D gene: -
CDR3 protein: CASSGPGDTDTQYF
CDR3 DNA: TGTGCCAGCAGCGGTCCGGGTGACACAGATACGCAGTATTTT

clone size: -
V gene: TRBV6-5
J gene: TRBJ2-5
D gene: -
CDR3 protein: CASRSGFQETQYF
CDR3 DNA: TGTGCCAGCAGATCGGGATTTCAAGAGACCCAGTACTTC

clone size: few
V gene: TRBV5-6
J gene: TRBJ1-1
D gene: -
CDR3 protein: CASSLEGLFAEAFF
CDR3 DNA: TGTGCCAGCAGCTTGGAGGGCCTTTTCGCCGAAGCTTTCTTT

clone size: -
V gene: TRBV27
J gene: TRBJ2-7
D gene: -
CDR3 protein: CASSLFFGGNSYEQYF
CDR3 DNA: TGTGCCAGCAGTTTATTTTTCGGCGGGAACTCCTACGAGCAGTACTTC

clone size: -
V gene: TRBV19
J gene: TRBJ2-1
D gene: TRBD2
CDR3 protein: CASCKLPGTSENEQFF
CDR3 DNA: TGTGCCAGTTGCAAACTCCCGGGGACTAGTGAGAATGAGCAGTTCTTC

clone size: -
V gene: TRBV15
J gene: TRBJ1-3
D gene: -
CDR3 protein: CATSREGKSGNTIYF
CDR3 DNA: TGTGCCACCAGCAGAGAGGGGAAGTCTGGAAACACCATATATTTT

clone size: -
V gene: TRBV6-5
J gene: TRBJ2-1
D gene: TRBD1
CDR3 protein: CASSYRDSISLEQFF
CDR3 DNA: TGTGCCAGCAGTTACCGGGACAGTATCTCCCTTGAGCAGTTCTTC

clone size: -
V gene: TRBV5-1
J gene: TRBJ2-7
D gene: -
CDR3 protein: CASSSSAGTYEQYF
CDR3 DNA: TGCGCCAGCAGCTCATCCGCCGGAACCTACGAGCAGTACTTC

clone size: many
V gene: TRBV30
J gene: TRBJ2-7
D gene: -
CDR3 protein: CAWGSSEQYF
CDR3 DNA: TGTGCCTGGGGGAGTAGCGAGCAGTACTTC

clone size: -
V gene: TRBV27
J gene: TRBJ2-3
D gene: TRBD1
CDR3 protein: CASSPLGTGIRGDTQYF
CDR3 DNA: TGTGCCAGCAGCCCGCTCGGGACAGGGATTCGGGGAGATACGCAGTATTTT

clone size: -
V gene: TRBV27
J gene: TRBJ1-1
D gene: TRBD1
CDR3 protein: CASSTQGSTEAFF
CDR3 DNA: TGTGCCAGCAGTACACAGGGGAGCACTGAAGCTTTCTTT

clone size: -
V gene: TRBV7-9
J gene: TRBJ2-7
D gene: -
CDR3 protein: CASSSDLYEQYF
CDR3 DNA: TGTGCCAGCAGCTCGGATTTGTACGAGCAGTACTTC

clone size: -
V gene: TRBV4-3
J gene: TRBJ2-1
D gene: -
CDR3 protein: CASSWGAYNEQFF
CDR3 DNA: TGCGCCAGCAGTTGGGGCGCCTACAATGAGCAGTTCTTC

clone size: -
V gene: TRBV13
J gene: TRBJ2-1
D gene: TRBD2
CDR3 protein: CASSTPLGTSGDNEQFF
CDR3 DNA: TGTGCCAGCAGCACTCCCTTGGGGACTAGCGGAGACAATGAGCAGTTCTTC

clone size: -
V gene: TRBV4-1
J gene: TRBJ1-5
D gene: -
CDR3 protein: CASSPRASGQPQHF
CDR3 DNA: TGCGCCAGCAGTCCGAGGGCCTCAGGTCAGCCCCAGCATTTT

clone size: -
V gene: TRBV27
J gene: TRBJ1-5
D gene: -
CDR3 protein: CASSLRRVGGQPQHF
CDR3 DNA: TGTGCCAGCAGTTTACGTAGGGTCGGGGGTCAGCCCCAGCATTTT

clone size: -
V gene: TRBV10-1
J gene: TRBJ1-1
D gene: -
CDR3 protein: CASSRGKNTEAFF
CDR3 DNA: TGCGCCAGCAGCCGCGGCAAGAACACTGAAGCTTTCTTT

clone size: -
V gene: TRBV12-5
J gene: TRBJ2-7
D gene: -
CDR3 protein: CASAPMGERAYEQYF
CDR3 DNA: TGTGCTAGTGCCCCGATGGGGGAGAGAGCCTACGAGCAGTACTTC

clone size: once
V gene: TRBV7-9
J gene: TRBJ1-2
D gene: TRBD1
CDR3 protein: CASSLDSGTEYGYTF
CDR3 DNA: TGTGCCAGCAGCTTAGACTCCGGGACAGAATATGGCTACACCTTC

clone size: -
V gene: TRBV30
J gene: TRBJ2-1
D gene: TRBD2
CDR3 protein: CAWTVTSGAHNEQFF
CDR3 DNA: TGTGCCTGGACGGTGACTAGCGGGGCTCACAATGAGCAGTTCTTC

clone size: -
V gene: TRBV14
J gene: TRBJ2-4
D gene: TRBD2
CDR3 protein: CASSRRLAGGPGAKNIQYF
CDR3 DNA: TGTGCCAGCAGTCGGAGACTAGCGGGAGGGCCGGGGGCCAAAAACATTCAGTACTTC

clone size: -
V gene: TRBV6-5
J gene: TRBJ1-2
D gene: -
CDR3 protein: CASSPADF
CDR3 DNA: TGTGCCAGCAGCCCGGCCGACTTC

clone size: -
V gene: TRBV6-1
J gene: TRBJ1-5
D gene: -
CDR3 protein: CASSDEGSGNQPQHF
CDR3 DNA: TGTGCCAGCAGTGACGAGGGGTCGGGCAATCAGCCCCAGCATTTT

clone size: -
V gene: TRBV30
J gene: TRBJ2-7
D gene: -
CDR3 protein: CAWSAHQSYEQYF
CDR3 DNA: TGTGCCTGGAGTGCACACCAGAGCTACGAGCAGTACTTC

clone size: -
V gene: TRBV4-1
J gene: TRBJ2-7
D gene: TRBD1
CDR3 protein: CASSLVGTGLNEQYF
CDR3 DNA: TGCGCCAGCAGCCTGGTAGGGACAGGGCTTAACGAGCAGTACTTC

clone size: -
V gene: TRBV9
J gene: TRBJ2-7
D gene: TRBD1
CDR3 protein: CASSAGQGTTYEQYF
CDR3 DNA: TGTGCCAGCAGCGCCGGACAGGGGACAACCTACGAGCAGTACTTC

clone size: once
V gene: TRBV4-1
J gene: TRBJ1-5
D gene: -
CDR3 protein: CASSQGEGGYGLNQPQHF
CDR3 DNA: TGCGCCAGCAGCCAAGGGGAGGGGGGCTACGGTTTAAATCAGCCCCAGCATTTT

clone size: -
V gene: TRBV2
J gene: TRBJ2-7
D gene: -
CDR3 protein: CASKQGWVYEQYF
CDR3 DNA: TGTGCCAGCAAACAGGGCTGGGTCTACGAGCAGTACTTC

clone size: -
V gene: TRBV29-1
J gene: TRBJ2-3
D gene: -
CDR3 protein: CSAAFGSTDTQYF
CDR3 DNA: TGCAGCGCCGCTTTCGGTTCGACAGATACGCAGTATTTT

clone size: -
V gene: TRBV4-1
J gene: TRBJ1-5
D gene: -
CDR3 protein: CASSQGWGGNQPQHF
CDR3 DNA: TGCGCCAGCAGCCAAGGGTGGGGGGGCAATCAGCCCCAGCATTTT

clone size: few
V gene: TRBV4-2
J gene: TRBJ2-1
D gene: -
CDR3 protein: CASSQEGSVYNEQFF
CDR3 DNA: TGTGCCAGCAGCCAAGAGGGTTCAGTCTACAATGAGCAGTTCTTC

clone size: -
V gene: TRBV25-1
J gene: TRBJ2-7
D gene: TRBD1
CDR3 protein: CASSDWTGSYEQYF
CDR3 DNA: TGTGCCAGCAGTGACTGGACAGGGAGCTACGAGCAGTACTTC

clone size: -
V gene: TRBV5-6
J gene: TRBJ1-2
D gene: -
CDR3 protein: CVSRGQLIYGYTF
CDR3 DNA: TGTGTCAGCAGAGGACAGTTGATCTATGGCTACACCTTC

clone size: -
V gene: TRBV4-1
J gene: TRBJ1-1
D gene: TRBD1
CDR3 protein: CASSQGPGQGNTEAFF
CDR3 DNA: TGCGCCAGCAGCCAAGGTCCGGGACAGGGAAACACTGAAGCTTTCTTT

clone size: -
V gene: TRBV4-3
J gene: TRBJ2-7
D gene: TRBD1
CDR3 protein: CASSQDETGGSDEQYF
CDR3 DNA: TGCGCCAGCAGCCAAGATGAGACAGGGGGGTCTGACGAGCAGTACTTC

clone size: few
V gene: TRBV6-6
J gene: TRBJ1-5
D gene: -
CDR3 protein: CATKLGRESNQPQHF
CDR3 DNA: TGTGCCACCAAGTTAGGGAGGGAGAGCAATCAGCCCCAGCATTTT

clone size: -
V gene: TRBV11-2
J gene: TRBJ1-5
D gene: -
CDR3 protein: CASSLGQDNQPQHF
CDR3 DNA: TGTGCCAGCAGCTTAGGGCAGGATAATCAGCCCCAGCATTTT

clone size: few
V gene: TRBV6-5
J gene: TRBJ2-7
D gene: -
CDR3 protein: CASSATESYEQYF
CDR3 DNA: TGTGCCAGCAGCGCTACAGAGTCCTACGAGCAGTACTTC

clone size: -
V gene: TRBV4-1
J gene: TRBJ2-7
D gene: -
CDR3 protein: CASSQVLAYEQYF
CDR3 DNA: TGCGCCAGCAGCCAAGTCCTAGCGTACGAGCAGTACTTC